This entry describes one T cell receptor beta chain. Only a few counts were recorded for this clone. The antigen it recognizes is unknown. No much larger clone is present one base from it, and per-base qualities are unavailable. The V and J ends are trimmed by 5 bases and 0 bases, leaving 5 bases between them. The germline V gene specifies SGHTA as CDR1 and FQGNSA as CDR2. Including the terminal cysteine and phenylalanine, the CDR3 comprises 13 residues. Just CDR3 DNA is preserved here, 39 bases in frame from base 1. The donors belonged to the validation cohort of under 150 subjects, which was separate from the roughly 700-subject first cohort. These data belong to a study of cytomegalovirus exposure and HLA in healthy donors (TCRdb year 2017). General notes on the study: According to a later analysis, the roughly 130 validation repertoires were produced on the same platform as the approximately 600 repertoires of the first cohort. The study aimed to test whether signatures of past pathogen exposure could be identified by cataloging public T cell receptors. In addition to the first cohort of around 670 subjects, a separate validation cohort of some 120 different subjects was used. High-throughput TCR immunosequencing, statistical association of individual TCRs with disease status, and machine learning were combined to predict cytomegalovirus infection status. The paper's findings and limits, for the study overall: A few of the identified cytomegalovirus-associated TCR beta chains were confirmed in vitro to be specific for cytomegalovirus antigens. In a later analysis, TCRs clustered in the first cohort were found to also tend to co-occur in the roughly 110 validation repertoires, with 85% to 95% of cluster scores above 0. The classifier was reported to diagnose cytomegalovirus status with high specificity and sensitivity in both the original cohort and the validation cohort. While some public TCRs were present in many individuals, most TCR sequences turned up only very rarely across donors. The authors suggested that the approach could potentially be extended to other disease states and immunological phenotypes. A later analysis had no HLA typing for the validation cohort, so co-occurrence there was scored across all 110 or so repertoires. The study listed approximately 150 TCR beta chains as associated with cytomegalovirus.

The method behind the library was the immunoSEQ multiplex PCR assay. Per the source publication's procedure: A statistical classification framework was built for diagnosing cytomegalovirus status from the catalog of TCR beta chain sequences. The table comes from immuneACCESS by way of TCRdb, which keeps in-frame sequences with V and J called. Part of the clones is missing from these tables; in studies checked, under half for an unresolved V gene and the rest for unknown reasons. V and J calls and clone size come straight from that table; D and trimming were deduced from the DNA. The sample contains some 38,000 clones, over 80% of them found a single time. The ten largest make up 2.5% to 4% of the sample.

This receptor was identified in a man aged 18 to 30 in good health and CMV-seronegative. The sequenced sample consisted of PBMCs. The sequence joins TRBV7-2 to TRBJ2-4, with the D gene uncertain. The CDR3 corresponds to CASSPVAKNIQYF. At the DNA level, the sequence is TGTGCCAGCAGCCCGGTAGCCAAAAACATTCAGTACTTC.